Below, one TCR beta chain is given with its context. Antigen: not known. PCR used 60 Vbeta primers and 13 Jbeta primers. Clones were sequenced by immunoSEQ multiplex PCR, and TCRdb holds only the in-frame ones, with some missing. Here the sample spans some 150,000 clones, 60% to 80% being singletons. The study sampled nominally healthy donors, though unrecorded immune exposures were likely. This entry comes from a study of cytomegalovirus exposure and HLA in healthy donors. Points from the study as a whole: Despite most TCR sequences being rare, some public TCRs occurred in many donors.

Sequences were obtained from PBMCs. The receptor was isolated from a female donor in good health and CMV-seronegative.

The CDR3 sequence is CSVDTFYEQYF. CDR3 sequence (DNA): TGCAGCGTTGACACCTTTTACGAGCAGTACTTC. The chain carries TRBV29-1 and TRBJ2-5, with D unresolved. The better agreement between TRBJ2-7 and the DNA end casts doubt on the J call. From germline, CDR1 is SQVTM and CDR2 ANQGSEA. The CDR3 totals 11 residues.